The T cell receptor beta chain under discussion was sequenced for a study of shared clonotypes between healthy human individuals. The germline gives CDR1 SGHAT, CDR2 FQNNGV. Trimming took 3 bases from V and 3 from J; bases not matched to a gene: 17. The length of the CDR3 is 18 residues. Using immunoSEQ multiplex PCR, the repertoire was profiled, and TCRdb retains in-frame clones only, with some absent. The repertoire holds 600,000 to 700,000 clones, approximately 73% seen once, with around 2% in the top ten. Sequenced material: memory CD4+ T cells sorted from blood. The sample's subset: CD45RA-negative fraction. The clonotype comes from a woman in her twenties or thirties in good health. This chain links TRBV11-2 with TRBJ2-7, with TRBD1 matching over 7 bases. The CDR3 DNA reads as TGTGCCAGCAGCTTGTCACTAAAGCCGGGCTCAGGGGGCTACGAGCAGTACTTC. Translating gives CASSLSLKPGSGGYEQYF.